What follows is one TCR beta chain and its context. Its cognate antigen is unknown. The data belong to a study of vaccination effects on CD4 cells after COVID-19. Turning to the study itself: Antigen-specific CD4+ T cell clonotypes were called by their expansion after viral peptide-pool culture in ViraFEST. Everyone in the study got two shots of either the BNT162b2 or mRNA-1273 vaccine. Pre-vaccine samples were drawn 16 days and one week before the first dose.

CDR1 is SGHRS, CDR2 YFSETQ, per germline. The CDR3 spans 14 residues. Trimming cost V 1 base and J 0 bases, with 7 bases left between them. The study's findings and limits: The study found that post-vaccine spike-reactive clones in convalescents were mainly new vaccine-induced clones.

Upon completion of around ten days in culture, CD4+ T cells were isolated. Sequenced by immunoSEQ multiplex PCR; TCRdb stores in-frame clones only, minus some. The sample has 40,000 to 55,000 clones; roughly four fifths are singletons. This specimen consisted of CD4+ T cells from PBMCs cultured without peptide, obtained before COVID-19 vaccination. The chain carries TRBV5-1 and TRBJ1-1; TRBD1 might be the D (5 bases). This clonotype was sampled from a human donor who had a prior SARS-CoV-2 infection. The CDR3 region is CASSLRGMNTEAFF. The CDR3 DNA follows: TGCGCCAGCAGCTTGAGGGGCATGAACACTGAAGCTTTCTTT.